The present TCR beta chain was sequenced within a study of T cells expressing NK-cell markers (dated by TCRdb to about 2020). Notes on the research overall: Fewer than ten donors provided sorted CD3+CD56+NKG2C+, CD3+CD56+NKG2C- and CD3+CD56-NKG2C+ T-cell subsets, whose TCR beta-chain repertoires were profiled. The study sequenced eight donors, all healthy volunteers chosen at random: three men and five women. Illumina HiSeq 2000/2500, MiSeq or NextSeq was used to sequence libraries as 2 x 150 bp reads. Seven of the eight sequenced donors were HCMV-seropositive and one was HCMV-seronegative.

Paper-wide results and their limitations: In six donors, the dominant CD3+CD56+NKG2C+ clonotypes were among the top 10 CD8+ clonotypes and accounted for roughly 1.0-8% of CD8+ T cells. It remained unclear whether the expanded NKG2C-expressing T cell clones were specific for HCMV antigens. Those dominant clonotypes were again the most abundant among CD3+CD56-NKG2C+ cells in several donors, at roughly 25-65%.

HCMV serostatus was determined by detecting HCMV-specific IgG in serum with a commercial ELISA kit. Ficoll density gradient centrifugation was used to isolate peripheral blood mononuclear cells from blood. Notes on this clonotype: Its antigen is currently not known.

Sequencing was carried out with an Illumina HiSeq 2000. TCR beta cDNA libraries were made by 5'RACE template switching that added a universal primer site and unique molecular identifiers. cDNA synthesis was primed from the TCR beta constant segment and was followed by two successive PCR amplification steps. As for the original processing: Reads were demultiplexed and grouped by UMI with MIGEC, and clonotypes were assembled and quantified with MiTCR. To remove erroneous sequences, TCR cDNA sequences were retained only when supported by two or more reads. The tcR package was used for downstream repertoire analysis, with clonotypes matched between fractions based on CDR3 nucleotide sequence plus V segment. VDJmatch was used to annotate antigen specificity against VDJdb, with one amino acid substitution allowed in CDR3. Each CDR3 protein sequence appears as one entry after TCRdb reprocessed the reads, and no DNA is included. Clone size and V and J calls follow TCRdb, not the original study. This sample's table lists about 260,000 distinct CDR3 sequences. About 0.4% of the sample lies in the top ten.

According to the germline V gene, CDR1 reads LGHNA and CDR2 reads YNFKEQ. The CDR3, cysteine through phenylalanine, is 16 amino acids long. Nucleotide data are not available. Sequencing was done on a sample of blood T cells: a sorted CD56 or NKG2C T cell subset, CD4+ or CD8+ T cells, or bulk PBMC T cells (not recorded which). The TCR was taken from a man aged 18 to 29 in good health. Donor details come from another sample of the same person, matched by shared clones. The chain employs TRBV4-2 and TRBJ2-2; TCRdb proposes TRBD2, but this gene call is untestable without DNA. The CDR3 sequence is CASSSYGTLNTGELFF.